This TCR beta chain is from a study of STAT3 mutations in large granular lymphocyte leukemia. Overall study: Canonical activating STAT3 mutations were detected in roughly half of the longitudinally sequenced T-LGLL patients.

Details on this clone: Its antigen is not identified.

Study outcomes and limitations: At least one immunodominant TCR beta clonotype appeared in every T-cell large granular lymphocyte leukemia patient. After therapy, about 35% of the 18 patients switched clonotypes, all new clones STAT3 wild type.

The table came from immunoSEQ multiplex PCR; TCRdb's copy has only in-frame clones and leaves some out. The repertoire holds 25,000 to 40,000 clones, with 75% to 90% as singletons. J gave up 1 base and V 5 bases, and 7 bases lay outside the gene matches. Germline CDR1 is MNHEY and CDR2 is SMNVEV (reference sequence). The CDR3 loop spans 15 amino acids. This sequence originates from a man in his 60s with T-cell large granular lymphocyte leukemia. Some clones in this sample may be carry-over from other donors' samples. The J gene is TRBJ1-1, the V gene TRBV27; 7 nucleotides match TRBD1. The specimen was peripheral blood mononuclear cells. The CDR3 region is CASSTPRQGNTEAFF. The CDR3 region has the DNA TGTGCCAGCAGTACCCCCCGACAGGGGAACACTGAAGCTTTCTTT.